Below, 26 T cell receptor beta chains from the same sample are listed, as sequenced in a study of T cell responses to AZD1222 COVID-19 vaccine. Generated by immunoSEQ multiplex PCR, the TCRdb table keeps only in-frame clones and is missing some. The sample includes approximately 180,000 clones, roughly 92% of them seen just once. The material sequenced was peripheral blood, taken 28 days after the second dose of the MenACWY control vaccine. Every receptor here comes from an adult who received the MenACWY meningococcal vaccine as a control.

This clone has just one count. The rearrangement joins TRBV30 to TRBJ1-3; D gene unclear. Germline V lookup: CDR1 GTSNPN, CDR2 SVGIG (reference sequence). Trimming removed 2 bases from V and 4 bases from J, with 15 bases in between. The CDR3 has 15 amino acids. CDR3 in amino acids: CAWSRSRGAGNTIYF. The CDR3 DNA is TGTGCCTGGAGTCGGTCCCGGGGAGCGGGAAACACCATATATTTT.

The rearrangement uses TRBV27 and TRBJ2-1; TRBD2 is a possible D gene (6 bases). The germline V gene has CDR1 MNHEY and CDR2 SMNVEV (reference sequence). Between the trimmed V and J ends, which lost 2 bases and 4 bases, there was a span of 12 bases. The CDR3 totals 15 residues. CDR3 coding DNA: TGTGCCAGCAGTTTACGGGCGGGGACGTACAATGAGCAGTTCTTC. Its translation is CASSLRAGTYNEQFF.

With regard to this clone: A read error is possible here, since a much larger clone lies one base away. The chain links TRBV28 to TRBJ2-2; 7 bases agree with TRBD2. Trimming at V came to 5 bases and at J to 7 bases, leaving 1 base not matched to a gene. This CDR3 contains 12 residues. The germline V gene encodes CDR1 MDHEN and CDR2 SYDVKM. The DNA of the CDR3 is TGTGCCAGCAGTCGGGGGGTCGGGGAGCTGTTTTTT. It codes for CASSRGVGELFF.

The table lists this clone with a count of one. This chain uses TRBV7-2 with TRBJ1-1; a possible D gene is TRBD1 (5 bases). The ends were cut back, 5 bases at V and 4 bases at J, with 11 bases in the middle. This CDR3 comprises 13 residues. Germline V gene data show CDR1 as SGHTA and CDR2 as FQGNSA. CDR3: CASSGGGGTEAFF. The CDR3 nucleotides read TGTGCCAGCAGCGGGGGGGGAGGCACTGAAGCTTTCTTT.

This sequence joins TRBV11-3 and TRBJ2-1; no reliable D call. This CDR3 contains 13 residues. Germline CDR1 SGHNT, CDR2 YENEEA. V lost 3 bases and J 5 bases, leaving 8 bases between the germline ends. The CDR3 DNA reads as TGTGCCAGCAGCTTGATGGAAAACAATGAGCAGTTCTTC. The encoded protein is CASSLMENNEQFF.

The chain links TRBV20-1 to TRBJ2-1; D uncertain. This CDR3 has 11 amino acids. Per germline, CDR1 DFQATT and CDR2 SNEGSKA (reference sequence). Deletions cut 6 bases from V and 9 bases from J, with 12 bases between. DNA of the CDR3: TGCAGTGCCCCGAAAGTGGGTGAGCAGTTCTTC. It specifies CSAPKVGEQFF.

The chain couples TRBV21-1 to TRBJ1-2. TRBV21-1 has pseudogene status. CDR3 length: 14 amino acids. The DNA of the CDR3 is TGTGCCAGCAGCAAGGGACTGGCTAACTATGGCTACACCTTC. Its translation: CASSKGLANYGYTF.

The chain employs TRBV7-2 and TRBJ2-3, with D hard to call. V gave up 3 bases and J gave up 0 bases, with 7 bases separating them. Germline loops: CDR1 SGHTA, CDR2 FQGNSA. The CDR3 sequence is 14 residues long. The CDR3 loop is CASSLGMSTDTQYF. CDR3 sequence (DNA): TGTGCCAGCAGCTTGGGTATGAGCACAGATACGCAGTATTTT.

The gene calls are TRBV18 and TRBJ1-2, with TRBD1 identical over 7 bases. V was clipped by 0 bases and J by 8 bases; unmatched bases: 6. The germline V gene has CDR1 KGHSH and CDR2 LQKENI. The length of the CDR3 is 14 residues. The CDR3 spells CASSPPTGERGYTF. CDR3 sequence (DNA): TGTGCCAGCTCACCACCAACAGGGGAAAGAGGCTACACCTTC.

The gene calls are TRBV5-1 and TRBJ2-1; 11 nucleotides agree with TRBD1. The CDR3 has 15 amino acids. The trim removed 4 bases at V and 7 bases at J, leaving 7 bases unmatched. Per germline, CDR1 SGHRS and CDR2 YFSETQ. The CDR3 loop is CASSNGDRGKNEQFF. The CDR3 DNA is TGCGCCAGCAGCAACGGGGACAGGGGGAAAAATGAGCAGTTCTTC.

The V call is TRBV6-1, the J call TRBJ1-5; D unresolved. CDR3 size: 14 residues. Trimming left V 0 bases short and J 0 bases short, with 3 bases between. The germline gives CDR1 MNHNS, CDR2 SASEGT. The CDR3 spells CASSEANSNQPQHF. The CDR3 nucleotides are TGTGCCAGCAGTGAAGCGAATAGCAATCAGCCCCAGCATTTT.

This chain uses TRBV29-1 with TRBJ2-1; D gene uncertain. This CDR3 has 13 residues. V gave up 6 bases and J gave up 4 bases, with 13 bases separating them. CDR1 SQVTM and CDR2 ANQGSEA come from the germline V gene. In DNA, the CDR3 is TGCAGCGTCTCCGGTGGAGTTTACAATGAGCAGTTCTTC. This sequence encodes CSVSGGVYNEQFF.

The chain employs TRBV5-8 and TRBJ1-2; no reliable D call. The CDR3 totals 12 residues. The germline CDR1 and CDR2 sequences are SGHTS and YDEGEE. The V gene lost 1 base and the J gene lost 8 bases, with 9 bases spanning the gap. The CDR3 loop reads CASSLSGGGYTF. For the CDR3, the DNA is TGTGCCAGCAGCTTGTCGGGTGGCGGCTACACCTTC.

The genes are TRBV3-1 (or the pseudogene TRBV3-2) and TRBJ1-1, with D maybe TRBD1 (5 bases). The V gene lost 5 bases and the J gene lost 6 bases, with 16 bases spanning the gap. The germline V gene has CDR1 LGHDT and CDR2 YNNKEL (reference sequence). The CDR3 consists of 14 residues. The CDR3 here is CASSKAPLGAEAFF. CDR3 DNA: TGTGCCAGCAGCAAGGCCCCCTTGGGGGCTGAAGCTTTCTTT.

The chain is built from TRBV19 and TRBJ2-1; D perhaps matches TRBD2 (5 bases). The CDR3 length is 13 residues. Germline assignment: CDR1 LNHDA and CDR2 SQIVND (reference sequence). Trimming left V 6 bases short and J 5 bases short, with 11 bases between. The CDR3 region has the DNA TGTGCCAGTAGGGGGAGAAGGGACAATGAGCAGTTCTTC. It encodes CASRGRRDNEQFF.

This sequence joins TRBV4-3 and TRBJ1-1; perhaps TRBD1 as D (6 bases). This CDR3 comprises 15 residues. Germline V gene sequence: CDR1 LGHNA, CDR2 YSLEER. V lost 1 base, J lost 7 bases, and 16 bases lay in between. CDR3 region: CASSQVGSGTLEAFF. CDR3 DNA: TGCGCCAGCAGCCAAGTCGGCTCCGGGACACTTGAAGCTTTCTTT.

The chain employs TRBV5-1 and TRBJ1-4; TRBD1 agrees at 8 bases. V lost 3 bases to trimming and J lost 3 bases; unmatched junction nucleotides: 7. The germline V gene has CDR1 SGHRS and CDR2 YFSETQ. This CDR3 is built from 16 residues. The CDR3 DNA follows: TGCGCCAGCAGCTCCCCGGACAGGGCTCCTAATGAAAAACTGTTTTTT. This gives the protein CASSSPDRAPNEKLFF.

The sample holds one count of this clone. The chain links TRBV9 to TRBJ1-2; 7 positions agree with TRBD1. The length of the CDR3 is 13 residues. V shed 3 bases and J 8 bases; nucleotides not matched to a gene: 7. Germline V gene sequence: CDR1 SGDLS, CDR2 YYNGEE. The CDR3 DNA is TGTGCCAGCAGCGCAACAGGGGCGAGGGGCTACACCTTC. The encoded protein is CASSATGARGYTF.

Here the CDR3 reads CASSLGEEQPQHF. DNA of the CDR3: TGTGCCAGCAGTTTAGGGGAGGAGCAGCCCCAGCATTTT. The chain carries TRBV12-3 or TRBV12-4 and TRBJ1-5, with no clear D. This CDR3 is built from 13 residues. V dropped 1 base and J dropped 7 bases, with 8 bases sitting between them.

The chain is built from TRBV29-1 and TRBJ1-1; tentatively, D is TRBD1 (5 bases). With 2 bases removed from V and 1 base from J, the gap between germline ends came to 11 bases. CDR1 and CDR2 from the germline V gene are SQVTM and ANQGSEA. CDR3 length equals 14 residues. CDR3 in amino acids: CSVEIGGGNTEAFF. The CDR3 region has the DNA TGCAGCGTTGAAATTGGGGGGGGGAACACTGAAGCTTTCTTT.

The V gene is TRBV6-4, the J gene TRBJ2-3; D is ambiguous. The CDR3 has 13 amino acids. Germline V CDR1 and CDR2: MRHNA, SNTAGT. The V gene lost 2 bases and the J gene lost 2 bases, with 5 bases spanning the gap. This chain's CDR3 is CASSDRFTDTQYF. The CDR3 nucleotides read TGTGCCAGCAGTGACAGGTTCACAGATACGCAGTATTTT.

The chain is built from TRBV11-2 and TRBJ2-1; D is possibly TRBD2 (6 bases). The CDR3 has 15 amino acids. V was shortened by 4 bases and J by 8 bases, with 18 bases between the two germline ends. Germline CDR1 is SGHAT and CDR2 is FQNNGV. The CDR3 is CASSSLAAGGDEQFF. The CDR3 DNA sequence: TGTGCCAGCAGCTCTCTTGCGGCCGGGGGAGATGAGCAGTTCTTC.

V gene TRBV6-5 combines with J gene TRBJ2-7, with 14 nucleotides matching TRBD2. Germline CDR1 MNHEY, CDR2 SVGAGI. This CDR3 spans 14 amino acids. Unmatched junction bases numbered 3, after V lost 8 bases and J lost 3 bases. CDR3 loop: CASQGTSGSYEQYF. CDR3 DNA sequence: TGTGCCAGCCAAGGGACTAGCGGGAGCTACGAGCAGTACTTC.

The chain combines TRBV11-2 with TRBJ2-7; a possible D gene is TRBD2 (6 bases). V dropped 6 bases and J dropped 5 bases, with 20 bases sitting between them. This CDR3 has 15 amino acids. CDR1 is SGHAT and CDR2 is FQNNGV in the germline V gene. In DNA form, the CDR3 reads TGTGCCAGCAGACTAAGGGAGGCGGGAAGGAACGAGCAGTACTTC. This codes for CASRLREAGRNEQYF.

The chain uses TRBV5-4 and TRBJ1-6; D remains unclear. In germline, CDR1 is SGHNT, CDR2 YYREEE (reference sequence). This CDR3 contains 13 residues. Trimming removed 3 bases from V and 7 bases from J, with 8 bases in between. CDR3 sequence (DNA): TGTGCCAGCAGCTCCGCGGAGAATTCACCCCTCCACTTT. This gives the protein CASSSAENSPLHF.

The CDR3 sequence: CASSLGAGAPSYEQYF. The CDR3 DNA sequence: TGTGCCAGCAGCTTAGGGGCGGGCGCTCCCTCCTACGAGCAGTACTTC. V gene TRBV11-3 combines with J gene TRBJ2-7; possible D gene TRBD2, 5 bases. The CDR3 has 16 residues. Germline V gene lookup returns CDR1 SGHNT and CDR2 YENEEA. V was clipped by 1 base and J by 0 bases, with 13 bases between them.